The 20 T cell receptor beta chains presented below share a single source sample, sequenced in a study of blood T cell repertoires in COVID-19. Sequencing was performed with immunoSEQ multiplex PCR; in TCRdb, only in-frame clones are kept and a portion is missing. The sample has around 300,000 clones; roughly 89% are singletons. Sequencing was carried out using PBMCs or T cells enriched from blood (not recorded which). The receptor source for this set is a woman in her twenties or thirties who had recovered from COVID-19.

The chain links TRBV28 to TRBJ2-7, with D perhaps TRBD2 (5 bases). The V and J ends lost 6 bases and 2 bases respectively, with 20 bases between them. CDR3 length: 16 residues. Per the germline V gene, CDR1 is MDHEN and CDR2 is SYDVKM. The CDR3 here is CASRVGLSERPYEQYF. CDR3 coding DNA: TGTGCCAGCAGGGTAGGATTGTCGGAGCGGCCCTACGAGCAGTACTTC.

The chain carries TRBV9 and TRBJ1-2, with TRBD1 identical over 7 bases. V gave up 3 bases and J gave up 8 bases; unmatched junction bases: 10. The germline V gene has CDR1 SGDLS and CDR2 YYNGEE. This CDR3 has 14 amino acids. Written as DNA, the CDR3 is TGTGCCAGCAGCGACAACCGGGACAGTATGGGCTACACCTTC. Translating it yields CASSDNRDSMGYTF.

The genes are TRBV28 and TRBJ2-7; D might be TRBD2 (5 bases). The ends were cut back, 6 bases at V and 7 bases at J, with 22 bases in the middle. CDR3 length equals 15 residues. Germline lookup yields CDR1 MDHEN and CDR2 SYDVKM. The CDR3 is CASSPSRADYGEQYF. DNA for the CDR3: TGTGCCAGCAGCCCTTCACGGGCTGACTACGGAGAGCAGTACTTC.

The V call is TRBV5-1, the J call TRBJ2-2; 10 nucleotides line up with TRBD2. This CDR3 has 17 residues. Trimming at V came to 3 bases and at J to 3 bases, leaving 8 bases not matched to a gene. The germline gives CDR1 SGHRS, CDR2 YFSETQ. CDR3 region: CASSSLLAGAYTGELFF. As DNA, the CDR3 is TGCGCCAGCAGCTCCCTCCTAGCGGGAGCTTACACCGGGGAGCTGTTTTTT.

J is TRBJ1-5 and V is TRBV15; D possibly corresponds to TRBD1 (5 bases). Trimming stripped 3 bases from V and 2 bases from J, with 11 bases between. This CDR3 contains 15 residues. The germline gives CDR1 LNHNV, CDR2 YYDKDF (reference sequence). CDR3 DNA sequence: TGTGCCACCAGCAGGGGGCAATGGGGCAATCAGCCCCAGCATTTT. Translating it yields CATSRGQWGNQPQHF. Full variable domain (rest looked up from reference TRBV15 and TRBJ1-5): DAMVIQNPRYQVTQFGKPVTLSCSQTLNHNVMYWYQQKSSQAPKLLFHYYDKDFNNEADTPDNFQSRRPNTSFCFLDIRSPGLGDTAMYLCATSRGQWGNQPQHFGDGTRLSIL.

The table lists this clone with a count of one. J is TRBJ2-7 and V is TRBV5-1; TRBD2 agrees at 7 bases. V lost 4 bases, J lost 0 bases, and 7 bases stayed unmatched. Germline lookup yields CDR1 SGHRS and CDR2 YFSETQ. The CDR3 contains 15 residues. CDR3 in amino acids: CASSESGKSSYEQYF. The CDR3 bases are TGCGCCAGCAGCGAAAGCGGGAAGAGCTCCTACGAGCAGTACTTC.

CDR3: CASSYGQVRGGYF. The CDR3, as DNA: TGTGCCAGCAGTTACGGACAGGTCCGTGGCGGGTACTTC. The J gene is TRBJ2-7, the V gene TRBV6-2 or TRBV6-3; 7 bases align to TRBD1. With V trimmed by 2 bases and J by 12 bases, 10 bases remained unmatched. CDR1 MNHEY and CDR2 SVGEGT come from the germline V gene. The CDR3 covers 13 residues.

The V gene is TRBV2, the J gene TRBJ1-1, with D possibly matching TRBD1 (5 bases). CDR3 length: 12 residues. V lost 7 bases, J lost 1 base, and 7 bases lay in between. Germline CDR1 and CDR2: SNHLY and FYNNEI. DNA of the CDR3: TGTGCCAGCACTACAGGGAACACTGAAGCTTTCTTT. Residues: CASTTGNTEAFF.

The V call is TRBV7-8, the J call TRBJ1-5; D might be TRBD1 (5 bases). This CDR3 has 14 amino acids. Trimming removed 5 bases from V and 4 bases from J, with 12 bases in between. Germline V gene sequence: CDR1 SGHVS, CDR2 FQNEAQ. CDR3 region: CASSQDKSNQPQHF. The CDR3, as DNA: TGTGCCAGCAGCCAGGACAAGAGTAATCAGCCCCAGCATTTT.

This clone came up once. The CDR3 spells CASSMVGANYGYTF. Here the CDR3 DNA reads TGTGCCAGTAGTATGGTGGGAGCTAACTATGGCTACACCTTC. The gene calls are TRBV19 and TRBJ1-2; D is undetermined. Germline V gene lookup returns CDR1 LNHDA and CDR2 SQIVND (reference sequence). The CDR3 extends over 14 amino acids. V dropped 3 bases and J dropped 0 bases, with 8 bases sitting between them.

The J gene is TRBJ2-3, the V gene TRBV19; the match to TRBD1 covers 7 bases. CDR3 length equals 15 residues. Per the germline V gene, CDR1 is LNHDA and CDR2 is SQIVND (reference sequence). After removal of 4 bases from V and 4 bases from J, the junction contained 8 bases not matched to a gene. The CDR3 DNA reads TGTGCCAGTAGTAGAGAGAGACAGGGCCCAGATACGCAGTATTTT. It translates to CASSRERQGPDTQYF. Supplemented by reference TRBV19 and TRBJ2-3, the full variable domain reads DGGITQSPKYLFRKEGQNVTLSCEQNLNHDAMYWYRQDPGQGLRLIYYSQIVNDFQKGDIAEGYSVSREKKESFPLTVTSAQKNPTAFYLCASSRERQGPDTQYFGPGTRLTVL.

The chain joins TRBV10-3 to TRBJ2-1; 8 bases align to TRBD1. CDR1 and CDR2 (germline): ENHRY, SYGVKD. Unmatched junction bases numbered 10, after V lost 5 bases and J lost 7 bases. The CDR3 extends over 15 amino acids. The DNA for the CDR3 is TGTGCCATCAGTAAGGACAGGGATTCTCAGAATGAGCAGTTCTTC. It specifies CAISKDRDSQNEQFF.

This rearrangement joins TRBV6-2 or TRBV6-3 to TRBJ2-1; 13 nucleotides align to TRBD2. V shed 2 bases and J 8 bases; nucleotides not matched to a gene: 6. The CDR3 has 16 residues. Germline V gene lookup returns CDR1 MNHEY and CDR2 SVGEGT. CDR3 sequence: CASSYPLAGGPDEQFF. Written as DNA, the CDR3 is TGTGCCAGCAGTTACCCACTAGCGGGAGGGCCCGATGAGCAGTTCTTC.

Worth noting for this clone: Its ends do not fully match the called genes, so a read error is possible. This sequence joins TRBV7-7 and TRBJ2-1, with D perhaps TRBD2 (6 bases). Germline V gene data show CDR1 as SSHAT and CDR2 as FNYEAQ (reference sequence). The length of the CDR3 is 15 residues. For the CDR3, the DNA is TGTGCTAGCAGCTTAGCGGTTCAGGGTGACAATGAGCAGTTCTTC. It specifies CASSLAVQGDNEQFF. The complete variable domain, with remaining parts taken from reference TRBV7-7 and TRBJ2-1, reads GAGVSQSPRYKVTKRGQDVTLRCDPISSHATLYWYQQALGQGPEFLTYFNYEAQPDKSGLPSDRFSAERPEGSISTLTIQRTEQRDSAMYRCASSLAVQGDNEQFFGPGTRLTVL.

The V gene is TRBV2, the J gene TRBJ2-7, with 14 nucleotides matching TRBD2. The CDR3 has 14 amino acids. V gave up 4 bases and J gave up 6 bases; unmatched junction bases: 2. Germline V gene data show CDR1 as SNHLY and CDR2 as FYNNEI. Here the CDR3 reads CASSGTSGGSEQYF. As DNA, the CDR3 is TGTGCCAGCAGTGGGACTAGCGGGGGGAGCGAGCAGTACTTC. Full variable domain (remainder filled in from reference TRBV2 and TRBJ2-7): EPEVTQTPSHQVTQMGQEVILRCVPISNHLYFYWYRQILGQKVEFLVSFYNNEISEKSEIFDDQFSVERPDGSNFTLKIRSTKLEDSAMYFCASSGTSGGSEQYFGPGTRLTVT.

J is TRBJ2-5 and V is TRBV18; 9 bases fit TRBD2. The CDR3 loop spans 17 amino acids. The V gene end was trimmed by 0 bases and the J gene end by 6 bases; junction bases not matched to a gene: 11. The V gene's germline CDR1 is KGHSH and CDR2 LQKENI. CDR3 protein: CASSPPVGSGSMKTQYF. For the CDR3, the DNA is TGTGCCAGCTCACCACCGGTTGGTAGCGGGAGCATGAAGACCCAGTACTTC.

In its sample, this clone was seen a few times. The rearrangement links TRBV9 to TRBJ1-3; 8 nucleotides align to TRBD1. The CDR3 totals 17 residues. The trim removed 4 bases at V and 4 bases at J, leaving 13 bases unmatched. The germline V gene encodes CDR1 SGDLS and CDR2 YYNGEE. This CDR3 is CASSPRGDRLSGNTIYF. CDR3 bases: TGTGCCAGCAGCCCCCGTGGGGACAGGTTATCCGGAAACACCATATATTTT.

This clone was seen just once. In DNA form, the CDR3 reads TGTGCCAGCAGTGAGCTAGTTCAGGGGGCGGGGAACACCGGGGAGCTGTTTTTT. Protein: CASSELVQGAGNTGELFF. This chain links TRBV25-1 with TRBJ2-2, with TRBD1 identical over 8 bases. Germline loops: CDR1 MGHDK, CDR2 SYGVNS. The CDR3 loop spans 18 amino acids. V was clipped by 3 bases and J by 1 base; unmatched bases: 10.

The chain has TRBV6-5 and TRBJ1-1, with unresolved D. V lost 6 bases and J 4 bases, leaving 18 bases between the germline ends. The germline V gene encodes CDR1 MNHEY and CDR2 SVGAGI. The CDR3 is 15 amino acids. As DNA, the CDR3 is TGTGCCAGCAGCCCCCGGGGAGAGCTCCTCACTGAAGCTTTCTTT. Translation gives CASSPRGELLTEAFF.

In its sample, this clone was seen once. The J gene is TRBJ2-5, the V gene TRBV25-1; 9 bases fit TRBD1. Per germline, CDR1 MGHDK and CDR2 SYGVNS. This CDR3 has 15 residues. With 4 bases clipped from V and 4 bases from J, the junction kept 7 bases outside the gene matches. CDR3 in amino acids: CASSAWTGARETQYF. The CDR3 DNA reads as TGTGCCAGCAGTGCCTGGACAGGGGCGAGAGAGACCCAGTACTTC.